This T cell receptor (beta chain) was sequenced for a study of OX40 agonist ivuxolimab in advanced cancers. Study-level background: A history of anti-PD-1, anti-PD-L1 or anti-CTLA-4 therapy was acceptable, and 30% to 45% had some.

This CDR3 comprises 13 residues. Germline CDR1 SGHDN, CDR2 FVKESK. V lost 2 bases and J 6 bases, leaving 8 bases between the germline ends. The table lists this clone with a count of one. Clones were read by immunoSEQ multiplex PCR, and TCRdb kept only the in-frame ones, dropping some. The table shows about 30,000 clones, with approximately 90% occurring only once. The material sequenced was CD4+ or CD8+ T cells sorted from blood, taken in a trial of the OX40 agonist ivuxolimab. The chain has TRBV14 and TRBJ2-1; possibly TRBD1 for D (5 bases). This clonotype was sampled from an adult with an advanced solid tumor such as melanoma, head and neck, liver or kidney cancer. The CDR3: CASSQWQGNEQFF. The CDR3 DNA reads TGTGCCAGCAGCCAATGGCAGGGCAATGAGCAGTTCTTC.